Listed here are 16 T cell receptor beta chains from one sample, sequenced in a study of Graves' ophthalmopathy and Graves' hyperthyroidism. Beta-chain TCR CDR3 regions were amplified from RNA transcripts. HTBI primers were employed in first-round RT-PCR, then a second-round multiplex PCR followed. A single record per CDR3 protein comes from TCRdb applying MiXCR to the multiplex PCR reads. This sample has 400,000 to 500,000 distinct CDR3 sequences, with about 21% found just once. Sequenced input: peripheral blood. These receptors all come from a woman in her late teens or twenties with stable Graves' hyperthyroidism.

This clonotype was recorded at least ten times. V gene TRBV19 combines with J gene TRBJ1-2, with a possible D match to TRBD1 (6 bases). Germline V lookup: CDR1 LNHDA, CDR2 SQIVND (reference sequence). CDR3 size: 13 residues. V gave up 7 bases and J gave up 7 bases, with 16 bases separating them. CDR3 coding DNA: TGTGCCAGTACCACAGGGTATTCTGGTGGCTACACCTTC. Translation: CASTTGYSGGYTF. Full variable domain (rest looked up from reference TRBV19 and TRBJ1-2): DGGITQSPKYLFRKEGQNVTLSCEQNLNHDAMYWYRQDPGQGLRLIYYSQIVNDFQKGDIAEGYSVSREKKESFPLTVTSAQKNPTAFYLCASTTGYSGGYTFGSGTRLTVV.

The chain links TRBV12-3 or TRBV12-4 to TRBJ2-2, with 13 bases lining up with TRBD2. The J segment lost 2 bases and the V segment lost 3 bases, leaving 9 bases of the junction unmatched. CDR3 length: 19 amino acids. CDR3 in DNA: TGTGCCAGCAGTTTTAAAGCACTAGCGGGGGGGATAAACACCGGGGAGCTGTTTTTT. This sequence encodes CASSFKALAGGINTGELFF.

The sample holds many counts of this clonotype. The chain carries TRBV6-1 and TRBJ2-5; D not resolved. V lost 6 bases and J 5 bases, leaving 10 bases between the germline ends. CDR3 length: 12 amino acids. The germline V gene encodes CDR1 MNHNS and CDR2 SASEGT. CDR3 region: CASSPVDETQYF. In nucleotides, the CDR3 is TGTGCCAGCAGCCCCGTTGACGAGACCCAGTACTTC.

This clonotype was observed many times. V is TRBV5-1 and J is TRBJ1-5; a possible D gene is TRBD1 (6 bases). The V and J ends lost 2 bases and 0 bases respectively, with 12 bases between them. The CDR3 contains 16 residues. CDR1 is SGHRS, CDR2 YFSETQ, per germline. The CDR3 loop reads CASSLGQRDSNQPQHF. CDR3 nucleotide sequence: TGCGCCAGCAGCTTAGGACAGAGAGATAGCAATCAGCCCCAGCATTTT. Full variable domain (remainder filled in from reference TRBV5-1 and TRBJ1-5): KAGVTQTPRYLIKTRGQQVTLSCSPISGHRSVSWYQQTPGQGLQFLFEYFSETQRNKGNFPGRFSGRQFSNSRSEMNVSTLELGDSALYLCASSLGQRDSNQPQHFGDGTRLSIL.

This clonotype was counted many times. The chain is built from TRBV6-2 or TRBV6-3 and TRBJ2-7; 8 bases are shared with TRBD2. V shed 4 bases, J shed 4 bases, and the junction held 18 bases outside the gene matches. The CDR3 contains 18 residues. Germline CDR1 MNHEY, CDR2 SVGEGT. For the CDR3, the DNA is TGTGCCAGCAGTTCCCCCCGTCCGATTGCAGCGGGAGCGTACGAGCAGTACTTC. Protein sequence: CASSSPRPIAAGAYEQYF.

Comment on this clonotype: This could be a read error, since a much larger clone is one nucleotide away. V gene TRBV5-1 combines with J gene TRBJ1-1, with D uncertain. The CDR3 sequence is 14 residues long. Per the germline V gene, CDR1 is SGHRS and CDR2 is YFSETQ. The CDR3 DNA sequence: TGCGTCAGCAGCTTGCTAGACACGAACACTGAAGCTTTCTTT. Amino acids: CVSSLLDTNTEAFF.

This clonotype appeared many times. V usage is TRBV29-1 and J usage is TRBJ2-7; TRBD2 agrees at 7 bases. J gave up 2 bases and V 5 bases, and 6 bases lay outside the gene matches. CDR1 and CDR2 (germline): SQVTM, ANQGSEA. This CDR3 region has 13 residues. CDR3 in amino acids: CSVFGGGTYEQYF. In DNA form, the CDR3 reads TGCAGCGTTTTTGGGGGGGGAACCTACGAGCAGTACTTC.

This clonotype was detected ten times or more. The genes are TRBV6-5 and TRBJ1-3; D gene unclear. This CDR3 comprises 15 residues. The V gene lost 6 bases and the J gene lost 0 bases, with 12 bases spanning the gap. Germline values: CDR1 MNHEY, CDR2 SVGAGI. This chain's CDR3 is CASSTQDFSGNTIYF. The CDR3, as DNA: TGTGCCAGCAGCACTCAGGATTTCTCTGGAAACACCATATATTTT.

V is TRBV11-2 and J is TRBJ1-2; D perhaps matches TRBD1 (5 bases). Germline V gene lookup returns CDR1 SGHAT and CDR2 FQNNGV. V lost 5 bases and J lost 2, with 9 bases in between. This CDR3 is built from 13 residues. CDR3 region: CASSKQVNYGYTF. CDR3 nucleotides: TGTGCCAGCAGCAAACAGGTGAACTATGGCTACACCTTC.

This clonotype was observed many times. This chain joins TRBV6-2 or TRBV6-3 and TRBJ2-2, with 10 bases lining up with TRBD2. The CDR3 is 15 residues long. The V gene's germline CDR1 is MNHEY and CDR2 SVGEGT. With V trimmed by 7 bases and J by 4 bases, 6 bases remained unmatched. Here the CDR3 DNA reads TGTGCCAGCAAAGCGGGAGGGCCCCGCACCGGGGAGCTGTTTTTT. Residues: CASKAGGPRTGELFF.

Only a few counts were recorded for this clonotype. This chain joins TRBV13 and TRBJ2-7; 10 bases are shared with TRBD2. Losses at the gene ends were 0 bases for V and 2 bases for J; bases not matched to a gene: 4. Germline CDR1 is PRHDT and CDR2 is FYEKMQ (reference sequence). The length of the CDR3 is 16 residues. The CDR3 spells CASSLGLAGVPYEQYF. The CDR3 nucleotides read TGTGCCAGCAGCTTAGGCCTAGCGGGAGTCCCCTACGAGCAGTACTTC.

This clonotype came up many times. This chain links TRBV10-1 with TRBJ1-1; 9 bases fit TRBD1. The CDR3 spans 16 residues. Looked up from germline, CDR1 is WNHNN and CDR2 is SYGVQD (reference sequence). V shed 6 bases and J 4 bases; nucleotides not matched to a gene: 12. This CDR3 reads CASSPDRGGFGTEAFF. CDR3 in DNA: TGCGCCAGCAGCCCGGACAGGGGAGGGTTTGGCACTGAAGCTTTCTTT.

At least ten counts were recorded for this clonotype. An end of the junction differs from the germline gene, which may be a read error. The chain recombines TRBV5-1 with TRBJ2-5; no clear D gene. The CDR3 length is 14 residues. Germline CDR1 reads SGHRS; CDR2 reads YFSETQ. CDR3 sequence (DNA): TGTGCCAGCAGCTTAGGACGTAGCCAAGAGACCCAGTACTTC. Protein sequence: CASSLGRSQETQYF.

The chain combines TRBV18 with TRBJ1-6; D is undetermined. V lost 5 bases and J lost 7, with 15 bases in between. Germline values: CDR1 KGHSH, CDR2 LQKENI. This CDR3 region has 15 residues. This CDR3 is CASSTPGERNSPLHF. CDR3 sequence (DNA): TGTGCCAGCTCAACTCCGGGAGAGAGGAATTCACCCCTCCACTTT. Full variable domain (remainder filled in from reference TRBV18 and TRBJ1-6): NAGVMQNPRHLVRRRGQEARLRCSPMKGHSHVYWYRQLPEEGLKFMVYLQKENIIDESGMPKERFSAEFPKEGPSILRIQQVVRGDSAAYFCASSTPGERNSPLHFGNGTRLTVT.

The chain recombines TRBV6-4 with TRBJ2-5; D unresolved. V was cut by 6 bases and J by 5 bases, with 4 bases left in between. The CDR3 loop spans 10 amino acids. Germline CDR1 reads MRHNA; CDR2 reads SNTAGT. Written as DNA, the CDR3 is TGTGCCAGCAGAGATGAGACCCAGTACTTC. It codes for CASRDETQYF.

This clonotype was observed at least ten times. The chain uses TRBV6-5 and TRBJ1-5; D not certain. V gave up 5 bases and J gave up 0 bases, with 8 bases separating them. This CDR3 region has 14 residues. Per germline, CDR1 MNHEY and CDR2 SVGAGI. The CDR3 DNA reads TGTGCCAGCAGTACGAGATATAGCAATCAGCCCCAGCATTTT. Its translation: CASSTRYSNQPQHF.